The present T cell receptor (beta chain) was sequenced within a study of post-analysis software for immune sequencing data. Study-wide background: Secondary progressive, relapsing-remitting and progressive-relapsing multiple sclerosis were among the included disease courses. The study's findings and limits: Included in a set of about five TRBV segments more frequent in patients than controls were TRBV5-6, TRBV5-1 and TRBV20-1. Versus controls, multiple sclerosis patients showed significantly lower diversity (normalized Chao1).

TCR beta libraries were prepared from cDNA with unique molecular identifiers. With roughly 0.95 to 11 million T cells as the source, a few hundred thousand cDNA molecules resulted. One entry per CDR3 protein, called by TCRdb with MiXCR from the PCR reads. In the table there are approximately 730,000 distinct CDR3 sequences, about 45% of which are singletons. This clonotype was counted only a few times. Its antigen is as yet unknown. The junction had 6 bases not matched to a gene; V was cut back by 1 base and J by 4 bases. CDR1 is SGHTA and CDR2 is FQGNSA in the germline V gene. The CDR3 has 16 amino acids.

The rearrangement links TRBV7-2 to TRBJ1-2, with 10 positions matching TRBD1. The sequencing sample was made of blood. This receptor was obtained from a girl between 5 and 17 years old with multiple sclerosis. DNA of the CDR3: TGTGCCAGCAGCTTAGTCCCCGGGACAGGGGCCTATGGCTACACCTTC. Protein: CASSLVPGTGAYGYTF.